These 23 T cell receptor beta chains originate from one sample sequenced in a study of tumor-infiltrating lymphocytes in oesophageal squamous cell carcinoma. TCRdb processed the PCR reads anew with MiXCR; each CDR3 protein has one entry. The data show 15,000 to 20,000 distinct CDR3 sequences, around 40% seen once. Sequencing was carried out using esophageal tumor tissue. These TCRs come from a male donor with esophageal squamous cell carcinoma.

To note about this clonotype: A much more abundant neighbour one base away suggests this may be a read error. The DNA for the CDR3 is TGTGCCAGCAGCTTAGGGACAGAAGATACCCAGTACTTC. Protein sequence: CASSLGTEDTQYF. The rearrangement links TRBV5-4 to TRBJ2-4, with 7 bases aligning to TRBD1. The V gene's germline CDR1 is SGHNT and CDR2 YYREEE (reference sequence). V dropped 2 bases and J dropped 13; count of bases not matched to a gene: 9. This CDR3 region has 13 residues.

In its sample, this clonotype was seen many times. The CDR3 loop is CASSELGTPSYEQYF. DNA of the CDR3: TGTGCCAGCAGTGAATTGGGGACTCCCTCCTACGAGCAGTACTTC. This sequence joins TRBV6-1 and TRBJ2-7; a possible D gene is TRBD2 (6 bases). Germline CDR1 reads MNHNS; CDR2 reads SASEGT. This CDR3 has 15 amino acids. Trimming removed 2 bases at V and 0 bases at J, with 11 bases between.

Concerning this clonotype: A clone one base away is much larger, so this may be a read error. No conserved phenylalanine or tryptophan ends this CDR3, so it is likely a read error. No DNA is shown, since the ends of the CDR3 on it are uncertain; the CDR3 is the one TCRdb lists. V and J are TRBV10-3 and TRBJ2-1; the DNA was not used to check the table's D call, TRBD1. Germline V lookup: CDR1 ENHRY, CDR2 SYGVKD. The length of the CDR3 is 16 amino acids, counting both ends. Here the CDR3 reads CAISEQAGTGGSPLHL.

This clonotype showed up many times. This sequence joins TRBV18 and TRBJ2-1; 7 bases fit TRBD1. The assigned J gene may be wrong: the sequence end matches TRBJ2-7 better. This CDR3 comprises 15 residues. CDR1 is KGHSH, CDR2 LQKENI, per germline. The CDR3 loop reads CASSSEQGSSYEQYF. CDR3 bases: TGTGCCAGCTCATCTGAACAGGGGTCCTCCTACGAGCAGTACTTC.

This clonotype has at least ten counts. The chain has TRBV25-1 and TRBJ2-5; maybe TRBD2 (5 bases). The germline gives CDR1 MGHDK, CDR2 SYGVNS. The germline V and J ends were trimmed by 2 bases and 2 bases, with 12 bases remaining between them. The CDR3 runs to 15 residues. The CDR3 region is CASSEGRSFQETQYF. The CDR3, as DNA: TGTGCCAGCAGTGAAGGGAGAAGCTTTCAAGAGACCCAGTACTTC.

The sample holds a few counts of this clonotype. The chain combines TRBV19 with TRBJ2-5; D may match TRBD1 or TRBD2 (5 bases each). V lost 5 bases and J 5 bases, leaving 15 bases between the germline ends. There are 14 residues in the CDR3. In germline, CDR1 is LNHDA, CDR2 SQIVND (reference sequence). The DNA of the CDR3 is TGTGCCAGTAGTGGGACCCGCAGGGTTGAGACCCAGTACTTC. It encodes CASSGTRRVETQYF.

This clonotype is labeled as medium-sized. One end of the junction is discordant with germline, which a read error may explain. The chain is built from TRBV7-7 and TRBJ1-1, with unresolved D. Germline assignment: CDR1 SSHAT and CDR2 FNYEAQ (reference sequence). This CDR3 has 15 residues. The CDR3 spells CASSLARQRTTEAFF. The DNA of the CDR3 is TGTGCTAGCAGCTTAGCGCGACAAAGAACCACTGAAGCTTTCTTT.

The sample holds a few counts of this clonotype. This chain links TRBV7-2 with TRBJ2-7; no clear D. CDR3 length: 12 amino acids. With 5 bases removed from V and 2 bases from J, the gap between germline ends came to 7 bases. Germline V gene sequence: CDR1 SGHTA, CDR2 FQGNSA. The CDR3 protein is CASSPLPYEQYF. The CDR3 DNA reads TGTGCCAGCAGCCCCCTTCCCTACGAGCAGTACTTC.

The chain couples TRBV6-1 to TRBJ2-1, with D tentatively TRBD1 or TRBD2 (5 bases each). Between the trimmed V and J ends, which lost 9 bases and 6 bases, there was a span of 9 bases. There are 11 residues in the CDR3. Germline loops: CDR1 MNHNS, CDR2 SASEGT. CDR3 bases: TGTGCCAGGGGGGACGGCAATGAGCAGTTCTTC. Its translation is CARGDGNEQFF.

V and J are TRBV7-3 and TRBJ2-3, with D uncertain. This CDR3 contains 13 residues. The ends were cut back, 1 base at V and 4 bases at J, with 6 bases in the middle. Per the germline V gene, CDR1 is SGHTA and CDR2 is FQGTGA. The CDR3 DNA reads as TGTGCCAGCAGCTTAATGGCAGCAGATACGCAGTATTTT. Translation gives CASSLMAADTQYF.

This clonotype has a count of ten or more. V usage is TRBV6-1 and J usage is TRBJ2-3; D call uncertain. V lost 0 bases and J lost 2, with 0 bases in between. CDR1 is MNHNS, CDR2 SASEGT, per germline. CDR3 length: 12 residues. CDR3 residues: CASSEATDTQYF. The CDR3, as DNA: TGTGCCAGCAGTGAAGCCACAGATACGCAGTATTTT.

This chain connects TRBV7-2 to TRBJ2-5; D possibly corresponds to TRBD2 (5 bases). Looked up from germline, CDR1 is SGHTA and CDR2 is FQGNSA. The CDR3 loop spans 14 amino acids. Between the trimmed V and J ends, which lost 1 base and 11 bases, there was a span of 17 bases. The CDR3 DNA is TGTGCCAGCAGCTTAGAGTCCGGGAAGAATGAGCAGTACTTC. Its translation: CASSLESGKNEQYF.

This clonotype was found a few times. The chain combines TRBV6-1 with TRBJ2-3, with D unresolved. The CDR3 is 15 amino acids. V lost 6 bases, J lost 8 bases, and 21 bases lay in between. Germline V gene data show CDR1 as MNHNS and CDR2 as SASEGT. In DNA, the CDR3 is TGTGCCAGCAGCACGACGGGTCGGAGATTGGCTACGCAGTATTTT. Translating gives CASSTTGRRLATQYF.

J is TRBJ2-5 and V is TRBV3-1; 9 positions match TRBD1. Germline V lookup: CDR1 LGHDT, CDR2 YNNKEL (reference sequence). The CDR3 spans 15 residues. V was clipped by 2 bases and J by 5 bases; unmatched bases: 6. The CDR3 region is CASSQPQGARETQYF. The DNA for the CDR3 is TGTGCCAGCAGCCAACCACAGGGGGCGCGGGAGACCCAGTACTTC.

The rearrangement links TRBV19 to TRBJ2-5; D is possibly TRBD2 (6 bases). The J call is in doubt because the DNA end fits TRBJ2-7 better. The CDR3 is made up of 15 amino acids. Germline CDR1 reads LNHDA; CDR2 reads SQIVND (reference sequence). CDR3: CASSINWGGGNEQYF. The CDR3 DNA sequence: TGTGCCAGTAGTATAAATTGGGGAGGAGGAAACGAGCAGTACTTC.

CDR3: CASSLGRTSGTSTDTQYF. DNA of the CDR3: TGTGCCAGCAGCTTAGGGAGGACTAGCGGGACTAGCACAGATACGCAGTATTTT. The rearrangement links TRBV7-4 to TRBJ2-3; 12 nucleotides line up with TRBD2. CDR3 length equals 18 residues. Germline trimming cut 1 base from V and 0 bases from J; bases unmatched to any gene: 5. Germline V gives CDR1 SGHVT, CDR2 SQSDAQ.

Only a few counts were recorded for this clonotype. V gene TRBV7-4 combines with J gene TRBJ2-5; perhaps TRBD2 as D (6 bases). This CDR3 is 13 amino acids long. Germline CDR1 and CDR2: SGHVT and SQSDAQ. Trimming removed 5 bases from V and 5 bases from J, with 12 bases in between. CDR3 nucleotides: TGTGCCAGCAGCGGAGCGGGCGTGGAGACCCAGTACTTC. Translating gives CASSGAGVETQYF. Full variable domain (rest looked up from reference TRBV7-4 and TRBJ2-5): GAGVSQSPRYKVAKRGRDVALRCDSISGHVTLYWYRQTLGQGSEVLTYSQSDAQRDKSGRPSGRFSAERPERSVSTLKIQRTEQGDSAVYLCASSGAGVETQYFGPGTRLLVL.

Ten or more counts support this clonotype. Since no conserved phenylalanine or tryptophan closes the CDR3, a read error is the likely cause. No DNA is shown, since the ends of the CDR3 on it are uncertain; the CDR3 is the one TCRdb lists. Here the CDR3 reads CASSHPLA. The V gene is TRBV7-2, the J gene TRBJ1-3; TRBD1, as called in the table, went unchecked against the DNA. Germline V gene sequence: CDR1 SGHTA, CDR2 FQGNSA. From its first to its last residue, the CDR3 has 8 amino acids.

Notes on this clonotype: A much larger clonotype is one base distant, so this may be a read error. V gene TRBV7-8 combines with J gene TRBJ2-7; D gene unclear. TRBJ2-1 matches the DNA end more closely, so the J call is doubtful. The germline V gene encodes CDR1 SGHVS and CDR2 FQNEAQ. CDR3 length: 13 amino acids. In DNA form, the CDR3 reads TGTGCCAGCAGCTTATCTAGGACCTACGAGCAGTTCTTC. It translates to CASSLSRTYEQFF.

There are many counts of this clonotype. The V gene is TRBV11-2, the J gene TRBJ2-3; TRBD2 matches 12 bases. Losses at the gene ends were 5 bases for V and 1 base for J; bases not matched to a gene: 10. CDR1 and CDR2 (germline): SGHAT, FQNNGV. CDR3 length: 18 amino acids. The CDR3 bases are TGTGCCAGCAGCCCCTTCCCGACTAGCGGGAGAGGCACAGATACGCAGTATTTT. Amino acid sequence: CASSPFPTSGRGTDTQYF.

This clonotype occurred many times. This chain connects TRBV5-1 to TRBJ2-1, with 13 bases matching TRBD2. Germline V CDR1 and CDR2: SGHRS, YFSETQ. V dropped 4 bases and J dropped 9; count of bases not matched to a gene: 7. The CDR3 contains 15 residues. CDR3 coding DNA: TGCGCCAGCAGCCCAACTAGCGGGAGGGCTGGTGAGCAGTTCTTC. Protein: CASSPTSGRAGEQFF.

CDR3 region: CASSLGATSNYGYTF. The DNA for the CDR3 is TGTGCCAGCAGCTTAGGCGCAACCTCTAACTATGGCTACACCTTC. This chain links TRBV7-2 with TRBJ1-2; the D is unclear. This CDR3 spans 15 amino acids. The V gene's germline CDR1 is SGHTA and CDR2 FQGNSA. With 1 base removed from V and 0 bases from J, the gap between germline ends came to 9 bases. Full variable domain (remainder filled in from reference TRBV7-2 and TRBJ1-2): GAGVSQSPSNKVTEKGKDVELRCDPISGHTALYWYRQSLGQGLEFLIYFQGNSAPDKSGLPSDRFSAERTGGSVSTLTIQRTQQEDSAVYLCASSLGATSNYGYTFGSGTRLTVV.

This clonotype was seen at least ten times. The chain uses TRBV10-2 and TRBJ2-5; D ambiguous. CDR3 length: 13 residues. CDR1 and CDR2 from the germline V gene are WSHSY and SAAADI. V was clipped by 0 bases and J by 6 bases, with 8 bases between them. The CDR3, as DNA: TGCGCCAGCAGTGAGTCGAGTCAACAGACCCAGTACTTC. Its translation is CASSESSQQTQYF.